This TCR beta chain was identified during a study of control samples from healthy donors and cancer patients. Assay used: immunoSEQ multiplex PCR; TCRdb lists only in-frame clones, some missing. In the table there are 110,000 to 150,000 clones, under 90% of which are singletons. Trimming at V came to 0 bases and at J to 3 bases, leaving 0 bases not matched to a gene. CDR3 length: 14 amino acids. Per germline, CDR1 SGDLS and CDR2 YYNGEE. The sample comprised blood. The chain is built from TRBV9 and TRBJ2-7; 10 bases line up with TRBD2. The TCR originated in a man aged 30 to 39 in good health. DNA of the CDR3: TGTGCCAGCAGCGTAGGACTAGCGGGCTACGAGCAGTACTTC. This gives the protein CASSVGLAGYEQYF.